These 11 T cell receptor beta chains were all obtained from the same sample, sequenced in a study of post-analysis software for immune sequencing data. Study observations and caveats: Several TRBV segments, TRBV5-6, TRBV5-1 and TRBV20-1 among them, were found more frequent in patients than controls.

TCR beta cDNA libraries included unique molecular identifiers. One entry per CDR3 protein, called by TCRdb with MiXCR from the PCR reads. This sample has hundreds of thousands of distinct CDR3 sequences, with around 40% found just once. The antigens these receptors bind are not known. Sequenced input: blood. Source of these receptors: a girl aged 10 to 17 with multiple sclerosis.

This clonotype was seen a single time. The chain combines TRBV7-9 with TRBJ1-1, with 8 bases identical to TRBD1. The CDR3 covers 13 residues. CDR1 and CDR2 (germline): SEHNR, FQNEAQ (reference sequence). The V segment lost 6 bases and the J segment 4 bases; nucleotides outside the gene matches: 4. The CDR3 sequence: CASRPGTGTEAFF. The CDR3 nucleotides are TGTGCCAGCAGACCTGGGACAGGCACTGAAGCTTTCTTT. The entire variable domain, with the rest obtained from reference TRBV7-9 and TRBJ1-1, is as follows: DTGVSQNPRHKITKRGQNVTFRCDPISEHNRLYWYRQTLGQGPEFLTYFQNEAQLEKSRLLSDRFSAERPKGSFSTLEIQRTEQGDSAMYLCASRPGTGTEAFFGQGTRLTVV.

The chain links TRBV29-1 to TRBJ2-1; D not certain. V lost 4 bases and J lost 0, with 7 bases in between. The CDR3 is made up of 13 amino acids. Germline V gene data show CDR1 as SQVTM and CDR2 as ANQGSEA. The CDR3 is CSVGRSSYNEQFF. The CDR3 DNA reads as TGCAGCGTTGGTCGGAGCTCCTACAATGAGCAGTTCTTC.

This clonotype was detected only a few times. The rearrangement joins TRBV15 to TRBJ1-2; D ambiguous. V was clipped by 0 bases and J by 8 bases, with 16 bases between them. The length of the CDR3 is 15 residues. Germline V gene data show CDR1 as LNHNV and CDR2 as YYDKDF (reference sequence). The CDR3 DNA reads as TGTGCCACCAGCAGAGATGGGCCCCTCGGGGAGGGCTACACCTTC. Translated, it gives CATSRDGPLGEGYTF.

V and J are TRBV21-1 and TRBJ1-1; the D call of TRBD1 is as the table states it, not checked on the DNA. TRBV21-1 is given as a pseudogene. The CDR3 covers 16 residues. CDR3 bases: TGTGCCAGCAGCGCCCAGGCAGGGGGCACGAACACTGAAGCTTTCTTT. Its translation is CASSAQAGGTNTEAFF.

At least ten counts were recorded for this clonotype. This chain connects TRBV25-1 to TRBJ2-1; TRBD1 is a possible D gene (7 bases). This CDR3 region has 12 residues. Deletions cut 5 bases from V and 8 bases from J, with 10 bases between. Germline V gene data show CDR1 as MGHDK and CDR2 as SYGVNS. The CDR3 sequence: CASSRRGDEQFF. The CDR3 nucleotides read TGTGCCAGCAGTCGCAGGGGGGATGAGCAGTTCTTC.

This clonotype occurred many times. The V call is TRBV5-6, the J call TRBJ2-1; D unclear. The CDR3 loop spans 16 amino acids. V lost 4 bases and J 8 bases, leaving 22 bases between the germline ends. Germline CDR1 and CDR2: SGHDT and YYEEEE. The CDR3: CASSRLSAPQRDEQFF. As DNA, the CDR3 is TGTGCCAGCAGCCGACTTTCAGCGCCACAACGCGATGAGCAGTTCTTC.

This clonotype came up a few times. This rearrangement joins TRBV6-5 to TRBJ2-5; tentative D call: TRBD2 (6 bases). Per the germline V gene, CDR1 is MNHEY and CDR2 is SVGAGI. With 2 bases removed from V and 0 bases from J, the gap between germline ends came to 7 bases. The CDR3 runs to 14 residues. The CDR3 reads CASSYGGDQETQYF. In DNA, the CDR3 is TGTGCCAGCAGTTACGGCGGGGACCAAGAGACCCAGTACTTC.

This sequence joins TRBV10-3 and TRBJ2-3, with 8 bases that match TRBD1. V lost 10 bases to trimming and J lost 1 base; unmatched junction nucleotides: 13. This CDR3 has 16 amino acids. Germline loops: CDR1 ENHRY, CDR2 SYGVKD. In DNA, the CDR3 is TGTGCCACCGCATCACGGACAGGGACTCGCACAGATACGCAGTATTTT. Its translation is CATASRTGTRTDTQYF.

The J gene is TRBJ2-7, the V gene TRBV9, with 7 nucleotides matching TRBD2. The V and J ends lost 3 bases and 3 bases, in that order; junction bases with no gene match: 6. Germline V CDR1 and CDR2: SGDLS, YYNGEE. The CDR3 runs to 14 residues. CDR3: CASSARGLNYEQYF. CDR3 in DNA: TGTGCCAGCAGCGCGAGGGGACTAAACTACGAGCAGTACTTC.

V and J are TRBV7-6 and TRBJ2-1; TRBD1 or TRBD2 may be the D gene (5 bases each). Looked up from germline, CDR1 is SGHVS and CDR2 is FNYEAQ. CDR3 length: 18 residues. V was pared by 2 bases and J by 7 bases, with 24 bases between. Here the CDR3 DNA reads TGTGCCAGCAGCTTAATTGTGGGTAGAGGTTTGGGACCGAATGAGCAGTTCTTC. The encoded protein is CASSLIVGRGLGPNEQFF.

The chain is built from TRBV20-1 and TRBJ2-7; 9 bases are shared with TRBD1. Trimming cost V 1 base and J 1 base; bases outside gene matches: 11. This CDR3 is 17 amino acids long. Germline-derived CDR1 and CDR2 are DFQATT and SNEGSKA (reference sequence). The CDR3 protein is CSARVIRGTGLSYEQYF. CDR3 nucleotides: TGCAGTGCTAGAGTGATCAGGGGGACAGGGCTGTCCTACGAGCAGTACTTC.